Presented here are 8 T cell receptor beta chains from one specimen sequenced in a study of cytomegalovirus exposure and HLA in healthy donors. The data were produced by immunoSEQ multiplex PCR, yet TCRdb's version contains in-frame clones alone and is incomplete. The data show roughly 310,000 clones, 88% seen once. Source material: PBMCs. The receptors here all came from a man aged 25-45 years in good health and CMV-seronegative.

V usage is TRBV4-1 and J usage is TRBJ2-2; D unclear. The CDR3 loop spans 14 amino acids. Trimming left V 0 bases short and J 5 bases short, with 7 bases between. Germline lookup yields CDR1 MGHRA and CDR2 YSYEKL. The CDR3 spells CASSQDIETGELFF. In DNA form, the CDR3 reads TGCGCCAGCAGCCAAGATATCGAGACCGGGGAGCTGTTTTTT.

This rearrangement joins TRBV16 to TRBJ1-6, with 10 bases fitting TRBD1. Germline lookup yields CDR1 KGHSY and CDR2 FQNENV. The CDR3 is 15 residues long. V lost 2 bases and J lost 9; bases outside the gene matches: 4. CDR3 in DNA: TGTGCCAGCAGCCAACGGGGGACAGGGGCTTCACCCCTCCACTTT. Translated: CASSQRGTGASPLHF.

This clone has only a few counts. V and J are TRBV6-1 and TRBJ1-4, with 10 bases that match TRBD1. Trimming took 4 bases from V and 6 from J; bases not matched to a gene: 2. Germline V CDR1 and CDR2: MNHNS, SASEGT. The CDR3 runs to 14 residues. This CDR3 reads CASSAGQGYEKLFF. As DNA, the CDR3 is TGTGCCAGCAGTGCGGGACAGGGGTATGAAAAACTGTTTTTT.

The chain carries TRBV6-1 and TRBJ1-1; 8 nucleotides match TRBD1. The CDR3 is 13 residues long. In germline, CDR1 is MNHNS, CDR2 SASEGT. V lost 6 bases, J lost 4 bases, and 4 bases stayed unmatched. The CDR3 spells CASSPDRGTEAFF. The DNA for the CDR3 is TGTGCCAGCAGCCCCGACAGGGGCACTGAAGCTTTCTTT.

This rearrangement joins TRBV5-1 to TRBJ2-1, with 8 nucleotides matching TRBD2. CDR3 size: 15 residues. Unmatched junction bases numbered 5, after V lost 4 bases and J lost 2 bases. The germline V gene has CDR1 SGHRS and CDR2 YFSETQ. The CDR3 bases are TGCGCCAGCAGCACAGCGGGGGCCACCTACAATGAGCAGTTCTTC. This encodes CASSTAGATYNEQFF.

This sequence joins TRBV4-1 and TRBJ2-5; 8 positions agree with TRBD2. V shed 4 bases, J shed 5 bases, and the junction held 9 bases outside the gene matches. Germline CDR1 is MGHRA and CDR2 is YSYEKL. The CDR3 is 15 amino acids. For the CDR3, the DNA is TGCGCCAGCAGCCTACCGGGACTAGGCTCTGAGACCCAGTACTTC. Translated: CASSLPGLGSETQYF.

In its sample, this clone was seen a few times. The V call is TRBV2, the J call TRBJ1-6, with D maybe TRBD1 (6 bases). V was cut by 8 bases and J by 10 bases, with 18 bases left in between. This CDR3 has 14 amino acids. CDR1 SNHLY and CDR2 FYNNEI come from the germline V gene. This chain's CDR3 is CASRTGGLASPLHF. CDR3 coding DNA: TGTGCCAGCCGAACCGGGGGGCTGGCATCACCCCTCCACTTT.

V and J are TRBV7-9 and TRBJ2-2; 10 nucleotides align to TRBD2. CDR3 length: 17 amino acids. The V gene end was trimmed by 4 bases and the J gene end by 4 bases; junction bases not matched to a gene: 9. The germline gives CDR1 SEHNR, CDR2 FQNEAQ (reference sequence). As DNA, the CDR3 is TGTGCCAGCAGCTCAATCCTAGCGGGGGCCGTCACCGGGGAGCTGTTTTTT. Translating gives CASSSILAGAVTGELFF.